The present entry profiles one TCR beta chain with its context. Antigen: not known. V lost 3 bases to trimming and J lost 3 bases; unmatched junction nucleotides: 14. This CDR3 contains 18 residues. CDR1 and CDR2 (germline): LGHNA, YNFKEQ. These data are taken from a study of response to subunit inactivated influenza vaccine. The study's findings and limits: The authors offered the suggestion that each seasonal influenza vaccination recruits few new T cells.

TCRdb reprocessed the RT-PCR reads with MiXCR, giving one entry per CDR3 protein. This table has hundreds of thousands of distinct CDR3 sequences, less than 8% appearing once. The V and J genes are TRBV4-2 and TRBJ2-1, with TRBD2 identical over 7 bases. The source material was PBMCs from blood, sampled less than 30 months after vaccination. The sequence came from a man between 50 and 69 years old who received an inactivated influenza vaccine. The CDR3: CASSHSDRVRDYYNEQFF. Written as DNA, the CDR3 is TGTGCCAGCAGCCACTCAGATCGTGTGAGGGACTACTACAATGAGCAGTTCTTC.